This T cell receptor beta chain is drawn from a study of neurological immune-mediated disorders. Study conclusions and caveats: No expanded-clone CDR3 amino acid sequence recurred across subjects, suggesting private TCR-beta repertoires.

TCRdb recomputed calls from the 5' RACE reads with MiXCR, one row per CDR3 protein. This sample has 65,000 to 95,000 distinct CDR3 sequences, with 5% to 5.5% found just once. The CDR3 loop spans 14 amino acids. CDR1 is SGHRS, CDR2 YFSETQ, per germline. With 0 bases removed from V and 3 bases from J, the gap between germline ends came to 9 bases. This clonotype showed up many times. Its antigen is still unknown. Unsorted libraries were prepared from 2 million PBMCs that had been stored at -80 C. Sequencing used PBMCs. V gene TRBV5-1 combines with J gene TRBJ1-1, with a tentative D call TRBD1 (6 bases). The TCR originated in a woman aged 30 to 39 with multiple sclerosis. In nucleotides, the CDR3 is TGCGCCAGCAGCTTGGGACAGGTCGACACTGAAGCTTTCTTT. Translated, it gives CASSLGQVDTEAFF.